This T cell receptor beta chain stems from a study of PD-1 blockade in mismatch repair-deficient tumors. Germline V CDR1 and CDR2: MNHEY, SMNVEV (reference sequence). CDR3 size: 12 residues. With 7 bases removed from V and 2 bases from J, the gap between germline ends came to 8 bases. Assay used: immunoSEQ multiplex PCR; TCRdb lists only in-frame clones, some missing. The table lists about 68,000 clones, approximately 82% of them singletons. Every patient had mismatch repair deficiency by PCR or immunohistochemistry. The chain carries TRBV27 and TRBJ1-1; unclear D gene. This sample comprised peripheral blood, obtained 2 weeks after starting pembrolizumab. The TCR originated in an adult with mismatch repair-deficient cancer. The CDR3 loop reads CASISANTEAFF. The CDR3 DNA is TGTGCCAGCATTTCGGCCAACACTGAAGCTTTCTTT.